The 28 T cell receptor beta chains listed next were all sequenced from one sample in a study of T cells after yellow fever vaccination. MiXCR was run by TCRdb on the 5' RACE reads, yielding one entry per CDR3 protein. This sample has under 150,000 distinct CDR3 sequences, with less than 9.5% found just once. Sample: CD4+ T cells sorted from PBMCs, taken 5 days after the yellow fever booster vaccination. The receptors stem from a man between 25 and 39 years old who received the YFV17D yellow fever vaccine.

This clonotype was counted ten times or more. CDR3 sequence reads: CATSRDLEGPHNEQFF. In DNA form, the CDR3 reads TGTGCCACCAGCAGAGATCTCGAGGGCCCCCACAATGAGCAGTTCTTC. The rearrangement joins TRBV15 to TRBJ2-1, with D tentatively TRBD2 (5 bases). With 0 bases removed from V and 5 bases from J, the gap between germline ends came to 14 bases. This CDR3 comprises 16 residues. CDR1 and CDR2 from the germline V gene are LNHNV and YYDKDF (reference sequence).

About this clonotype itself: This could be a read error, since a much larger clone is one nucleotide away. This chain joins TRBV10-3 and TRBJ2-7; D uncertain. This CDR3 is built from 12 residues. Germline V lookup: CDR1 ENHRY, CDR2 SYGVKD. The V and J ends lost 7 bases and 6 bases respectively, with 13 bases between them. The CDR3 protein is CAIKETRREQYF. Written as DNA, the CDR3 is TGTGCCATCAAGGAGACCAGACGCGAGCAGTACTTC.

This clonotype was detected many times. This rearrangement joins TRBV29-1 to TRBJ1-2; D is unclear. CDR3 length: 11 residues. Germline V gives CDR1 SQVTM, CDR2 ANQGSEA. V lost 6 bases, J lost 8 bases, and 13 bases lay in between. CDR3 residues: CSVIHQTGYTF. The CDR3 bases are TGCAGCGTCATTCACCAGACGGGCTACACCTTC. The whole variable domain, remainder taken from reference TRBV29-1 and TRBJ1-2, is SAVISQKPSRDICQRGTSLTIQCQVDSQVTMMFWYRQQPGQSLTLIATANQGSEATYESGFVIDKFPISRPNLTFSTLTVSNMSPEDSSIYLCSVIHQTGYTFGSGTRLTVV.

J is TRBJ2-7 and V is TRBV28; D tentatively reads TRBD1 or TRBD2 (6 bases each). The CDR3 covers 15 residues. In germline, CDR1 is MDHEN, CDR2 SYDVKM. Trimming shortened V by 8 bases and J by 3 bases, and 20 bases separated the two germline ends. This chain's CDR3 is CASGSEGEAYYEQYF. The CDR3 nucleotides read TGTGCCAGCGGATCCGAGGGGGAGGCCTACTACGAGCAGTACTTC. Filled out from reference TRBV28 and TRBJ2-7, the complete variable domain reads DVKVTQSSRYLVKRTGEKVFLECVQDMDHENMFWYRQDPGLGLRLIYFSYDVKMKEKGDIPEGYSVSREKKERFSLILESASTNQTSMYLCASGSEGEAYYEQYFGPGTRLTVT.

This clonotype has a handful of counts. The CDR3 protein is CATGGRDHGYTF. The CDR3 bases are TGTGCCACCGGGGGGCGCGATCATGGCTACACCTTC. This chain connects TRBV6-5 to TRBJ1-2, with a possible D match to TRBD1 (6 bases). CDR3 length: 12 residues. V was trimmed by 10 bases and J by 6 bases, leaving 15 bases between them. CDR1 is MNHEY, CDR2 SVGAGI, per germline.

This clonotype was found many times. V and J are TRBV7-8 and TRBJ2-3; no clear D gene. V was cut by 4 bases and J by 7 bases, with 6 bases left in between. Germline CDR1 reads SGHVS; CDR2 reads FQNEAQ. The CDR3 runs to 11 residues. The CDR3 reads CASSSPYTQYF. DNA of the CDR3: TGTGCCAGCAGCTCCCCCTATACGCAGTATTTT.

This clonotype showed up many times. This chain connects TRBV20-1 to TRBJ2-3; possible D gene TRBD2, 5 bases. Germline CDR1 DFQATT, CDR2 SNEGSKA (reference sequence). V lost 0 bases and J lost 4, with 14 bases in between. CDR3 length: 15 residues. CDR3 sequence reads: CSARDPGKKSDTQYF. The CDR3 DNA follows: TGCAGTGCTAGAGATCCGGGAAAGAAGTCAGATACGCAGTATTTT.

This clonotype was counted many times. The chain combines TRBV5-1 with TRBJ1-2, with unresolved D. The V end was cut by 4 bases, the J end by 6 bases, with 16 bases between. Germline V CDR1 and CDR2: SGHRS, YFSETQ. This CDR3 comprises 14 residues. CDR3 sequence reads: CASSDGRTENGYTF. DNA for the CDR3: TGCGCCAGCAGCGACGGGCGGACCGAAAATGGCTACACCTTC.

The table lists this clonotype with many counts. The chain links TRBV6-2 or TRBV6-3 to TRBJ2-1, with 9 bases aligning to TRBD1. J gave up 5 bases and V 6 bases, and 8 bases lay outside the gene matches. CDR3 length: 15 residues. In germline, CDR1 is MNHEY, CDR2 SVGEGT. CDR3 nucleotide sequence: TGTGCCAGCAGGGATGGGACAGGGTACGACAATGAGCAGTTCTTC. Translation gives CASRDGTGYDNEQFF.

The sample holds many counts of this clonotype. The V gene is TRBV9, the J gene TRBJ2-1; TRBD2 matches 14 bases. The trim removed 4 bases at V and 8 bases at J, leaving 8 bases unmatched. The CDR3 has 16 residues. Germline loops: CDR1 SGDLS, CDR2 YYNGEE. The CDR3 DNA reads TGTGCCAGCAGCACCAGACTAGCGGGAGGGGAGGATGAGCAGTTCTTC. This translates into CASSTRLAGGEDEQFF.

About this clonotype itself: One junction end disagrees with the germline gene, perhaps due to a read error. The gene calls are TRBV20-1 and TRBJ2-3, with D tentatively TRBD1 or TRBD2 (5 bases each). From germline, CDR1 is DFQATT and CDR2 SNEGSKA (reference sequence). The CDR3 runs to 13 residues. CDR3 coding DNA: TGCAGTGCGGGACCTGGTGGCACAGATACTCAGTATTTT. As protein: CSAGPGGTDTQYF.

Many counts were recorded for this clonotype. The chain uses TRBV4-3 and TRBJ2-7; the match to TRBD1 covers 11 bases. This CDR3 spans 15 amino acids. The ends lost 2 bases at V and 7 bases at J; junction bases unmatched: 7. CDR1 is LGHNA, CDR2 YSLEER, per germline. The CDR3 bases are TGCGCCAGCAGCCAAAGGACGGACAGGGGGCGAGAGCAGTACTTC. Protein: CASSQRTDRGREQYF.

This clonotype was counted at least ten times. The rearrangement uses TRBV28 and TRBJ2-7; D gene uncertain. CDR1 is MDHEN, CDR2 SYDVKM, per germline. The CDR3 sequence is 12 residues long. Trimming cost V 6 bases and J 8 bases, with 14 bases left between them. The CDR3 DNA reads TGTGCCAGCAGACCTCCTATGGGCAAGCAGTACTTC. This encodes CASRPPMGKQYF.

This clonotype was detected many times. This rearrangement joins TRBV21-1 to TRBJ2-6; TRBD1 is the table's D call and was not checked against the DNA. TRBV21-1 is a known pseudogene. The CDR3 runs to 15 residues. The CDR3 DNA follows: TGTGCCAGCGACAGGGGGGTATCTGGGGCCAACGTCCTGACTTTC. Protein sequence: CASDRGVSGANVLTF.

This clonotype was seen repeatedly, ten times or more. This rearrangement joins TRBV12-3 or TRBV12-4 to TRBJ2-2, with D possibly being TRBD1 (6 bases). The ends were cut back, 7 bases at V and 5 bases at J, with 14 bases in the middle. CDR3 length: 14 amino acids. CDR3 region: CASILDRSTGELFF. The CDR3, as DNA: TGTGCCAGCATCTTAGACAGGAGTACCGGGGAGCTGTTTTTT.

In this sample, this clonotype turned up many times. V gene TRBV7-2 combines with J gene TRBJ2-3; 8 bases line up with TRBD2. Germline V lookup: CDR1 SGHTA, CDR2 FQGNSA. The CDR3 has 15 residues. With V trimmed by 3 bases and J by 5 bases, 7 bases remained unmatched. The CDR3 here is CASSFSRLAGDTQYF. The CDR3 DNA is TGTGCCAGCAGCTTTAGTCGGCTAGCGGGAGATACGCAGTATTTT. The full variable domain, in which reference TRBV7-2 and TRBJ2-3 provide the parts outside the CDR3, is GAGVSQSPSNKVTEKGKDVELRCDPISGHTALYWYRQSLGQGLEFLIYFQGNSAPDKSGLPSDRFSAERTGGSVSTLTIQRTQQEDSAVYLCASSFSRLAGDTQYFGPGTRLTVL.

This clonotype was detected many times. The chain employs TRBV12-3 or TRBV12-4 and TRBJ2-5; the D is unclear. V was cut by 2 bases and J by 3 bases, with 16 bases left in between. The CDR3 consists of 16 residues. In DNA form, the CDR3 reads TGTGCCAGCAGTTTACGGCTCCTTTCCCACGAAGAGACCCAGTACTTC. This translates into CASSLRLLSHEETQYF.

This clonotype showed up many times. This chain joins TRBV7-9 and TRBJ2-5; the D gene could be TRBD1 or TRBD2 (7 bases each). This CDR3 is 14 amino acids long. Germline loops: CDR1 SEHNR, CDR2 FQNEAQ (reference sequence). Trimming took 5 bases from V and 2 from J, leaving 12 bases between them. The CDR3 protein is CASSRQGGQETQYF. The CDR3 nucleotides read TGTGCCAGCAGCCGTCAGGGGGGGCAAGAGACCCAGTACTTC.

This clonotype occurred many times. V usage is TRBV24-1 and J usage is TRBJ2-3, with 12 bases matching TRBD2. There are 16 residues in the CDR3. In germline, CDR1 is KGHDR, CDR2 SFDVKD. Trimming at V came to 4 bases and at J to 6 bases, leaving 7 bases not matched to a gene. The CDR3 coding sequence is TGTGCCACCAGTGAAGCATCTAGCGGGAGGGCTGATACGCAGTATTTT. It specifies CATSEASSGRADTQYF.

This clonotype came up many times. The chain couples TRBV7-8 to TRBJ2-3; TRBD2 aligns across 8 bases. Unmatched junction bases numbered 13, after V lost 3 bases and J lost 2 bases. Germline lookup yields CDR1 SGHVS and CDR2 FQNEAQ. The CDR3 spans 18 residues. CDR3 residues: CASSFRGRGSGNTDTQYF. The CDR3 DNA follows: TGTGCCAGCAGCTTTCGAGGTCGGGGTAGCGGGAACACAGATACGCAGTATTTT. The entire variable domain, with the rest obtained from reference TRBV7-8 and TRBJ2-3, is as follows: GAGVSQSPRYKVAKRGQDVALRCDPISGHVSLFWYQQALGQGPEFLTYFQNEAQLDKSGLPSDRFFAERPEGSVSTLKIQRTQQEDSAVYLCASSFRGRGSGNTDTQYFGPGTRLTVL.

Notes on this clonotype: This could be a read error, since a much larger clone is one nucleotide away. The CDR3 DNA reads TGTGCCAGCAGTTCTGACGGGTCTAGTGAGCAGTACTTC. Its protein product is CASSSDGSSEQYF. The chain recombines TRBV6-6 with TRBJ2-7; D call uncertain. The CDR3 is made up of 13 amino acids. V lost 4 bases, J lost 7 bases, and 14 bases lay in between. CDR1 is MNHNY, CDR2 SVGAGI, per germline (reference sequence).

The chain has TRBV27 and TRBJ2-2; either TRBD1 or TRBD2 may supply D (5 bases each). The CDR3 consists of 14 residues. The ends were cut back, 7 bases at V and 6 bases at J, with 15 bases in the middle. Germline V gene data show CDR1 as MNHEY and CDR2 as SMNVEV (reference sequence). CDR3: CASKHTGLAGELFF. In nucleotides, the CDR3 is TGTGCCAGCAAGCATACGGGGCTAGCCGGGGAGCTGTTTTTT.

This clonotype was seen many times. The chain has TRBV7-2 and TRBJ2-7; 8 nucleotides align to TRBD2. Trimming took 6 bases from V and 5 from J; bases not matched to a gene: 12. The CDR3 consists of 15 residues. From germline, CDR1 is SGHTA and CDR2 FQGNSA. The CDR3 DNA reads TGTGCCAGCAGTACGACCGGGACTAGGGGGAACGAGCAGTACTTC. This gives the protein CASSTTGTRGNEQYF.

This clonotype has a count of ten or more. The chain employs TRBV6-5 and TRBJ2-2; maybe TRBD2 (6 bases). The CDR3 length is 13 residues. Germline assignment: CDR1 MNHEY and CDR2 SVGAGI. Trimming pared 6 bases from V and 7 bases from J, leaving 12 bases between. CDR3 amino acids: CASSTTSIGELFF. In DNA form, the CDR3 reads TGTGCCAGCAGCACCACTAGCATCGGGGAGCTGTTTTTT.

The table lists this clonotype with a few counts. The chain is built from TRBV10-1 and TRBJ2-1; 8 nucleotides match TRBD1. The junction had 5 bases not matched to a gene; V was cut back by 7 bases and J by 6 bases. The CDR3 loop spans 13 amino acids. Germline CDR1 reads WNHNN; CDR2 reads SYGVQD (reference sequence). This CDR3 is CASTRTGSNEQFF. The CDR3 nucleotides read TGCGCCAGCACAAGGACAGGGAGCAATGAGCAGTTCTTC.

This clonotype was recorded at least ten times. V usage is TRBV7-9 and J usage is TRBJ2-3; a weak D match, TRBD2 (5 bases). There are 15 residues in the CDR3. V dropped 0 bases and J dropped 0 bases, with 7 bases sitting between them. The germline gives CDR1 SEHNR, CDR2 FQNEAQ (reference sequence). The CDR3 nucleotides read TGTGCCAGCAGCTTAGCGGGAGCTAGCACAGATACGCAGTATTTT. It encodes CASSLAGASTDTQYF.

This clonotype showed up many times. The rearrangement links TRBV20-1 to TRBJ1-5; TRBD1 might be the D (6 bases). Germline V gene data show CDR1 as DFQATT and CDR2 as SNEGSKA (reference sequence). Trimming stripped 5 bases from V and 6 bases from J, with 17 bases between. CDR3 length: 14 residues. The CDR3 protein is CSAALGGGRQPQHF. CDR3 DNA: TGCAGTGCTGCACTTGGGGGGGGCCGTCAGCCCCAGCATTTT.

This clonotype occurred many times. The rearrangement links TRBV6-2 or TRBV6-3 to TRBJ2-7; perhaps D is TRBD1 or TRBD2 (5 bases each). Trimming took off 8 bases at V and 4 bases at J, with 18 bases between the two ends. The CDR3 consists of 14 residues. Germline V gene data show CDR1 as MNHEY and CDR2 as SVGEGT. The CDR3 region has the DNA TGTGCCAGCGGTGAGGACGGGACGAGGTACGAGCAGTACTTC. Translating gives CASGEDGTRYEQYF.